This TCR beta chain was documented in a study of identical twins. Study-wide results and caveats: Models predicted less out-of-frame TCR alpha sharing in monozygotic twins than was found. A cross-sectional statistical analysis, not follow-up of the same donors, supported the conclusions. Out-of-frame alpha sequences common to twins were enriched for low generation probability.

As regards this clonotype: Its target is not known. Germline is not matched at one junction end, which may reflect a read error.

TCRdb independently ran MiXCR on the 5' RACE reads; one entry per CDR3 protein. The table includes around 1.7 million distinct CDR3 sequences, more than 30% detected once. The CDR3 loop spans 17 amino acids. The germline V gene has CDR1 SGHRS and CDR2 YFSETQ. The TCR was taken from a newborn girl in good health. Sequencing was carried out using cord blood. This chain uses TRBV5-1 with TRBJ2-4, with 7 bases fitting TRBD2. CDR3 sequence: CASSLYGEGFAKTIQYF. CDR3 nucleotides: TGCGCCAGCAGCTTGTATGGGGAGGGTTTCGCCAAAACCATTCAGTACTTC.